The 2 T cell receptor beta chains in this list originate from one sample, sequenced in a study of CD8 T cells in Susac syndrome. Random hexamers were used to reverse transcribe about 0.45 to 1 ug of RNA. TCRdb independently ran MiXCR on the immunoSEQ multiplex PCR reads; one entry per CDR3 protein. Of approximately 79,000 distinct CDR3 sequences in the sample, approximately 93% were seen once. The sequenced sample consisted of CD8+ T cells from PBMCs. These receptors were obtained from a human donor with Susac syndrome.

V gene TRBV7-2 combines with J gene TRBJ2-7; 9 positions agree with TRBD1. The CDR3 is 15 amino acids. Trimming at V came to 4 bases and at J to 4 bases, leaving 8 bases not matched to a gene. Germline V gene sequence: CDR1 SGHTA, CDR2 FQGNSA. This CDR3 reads CASSSRRTGAYEQYF. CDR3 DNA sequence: TGTGCCAGCAGCTCAAGAAGGACAGGGGCGTACGAGCAGTACTTC.

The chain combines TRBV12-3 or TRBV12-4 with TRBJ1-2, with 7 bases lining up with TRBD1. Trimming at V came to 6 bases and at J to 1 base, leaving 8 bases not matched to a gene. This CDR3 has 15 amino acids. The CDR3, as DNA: TGTGCCAGCAGAGTTGCGGGACAGATTAACTATGGCTACACCTTC. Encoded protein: CASRVAGQINYGYTF.